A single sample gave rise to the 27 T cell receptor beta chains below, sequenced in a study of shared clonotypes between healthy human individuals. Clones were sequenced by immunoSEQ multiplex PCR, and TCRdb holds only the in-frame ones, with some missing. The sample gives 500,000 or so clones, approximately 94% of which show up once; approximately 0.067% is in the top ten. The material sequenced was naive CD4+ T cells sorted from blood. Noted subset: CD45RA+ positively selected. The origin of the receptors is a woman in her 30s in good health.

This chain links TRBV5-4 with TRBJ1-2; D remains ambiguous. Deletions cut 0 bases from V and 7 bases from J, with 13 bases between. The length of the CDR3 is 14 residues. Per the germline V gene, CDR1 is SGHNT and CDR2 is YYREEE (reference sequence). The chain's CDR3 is CASSLADRGFGYTF. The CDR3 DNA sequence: TGTGCCAGCAGCTTGGCGGATCGGGGATTTGGCTACACCTTC.

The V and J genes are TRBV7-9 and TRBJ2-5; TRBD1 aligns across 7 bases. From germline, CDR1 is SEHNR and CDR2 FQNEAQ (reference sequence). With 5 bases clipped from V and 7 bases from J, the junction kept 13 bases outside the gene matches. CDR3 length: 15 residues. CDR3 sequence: CASSGITGVHGTQYF. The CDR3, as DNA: TGTGCCAGCAGCGGCATCACAGGGGTGCACGGGACCCAGTACTTC.

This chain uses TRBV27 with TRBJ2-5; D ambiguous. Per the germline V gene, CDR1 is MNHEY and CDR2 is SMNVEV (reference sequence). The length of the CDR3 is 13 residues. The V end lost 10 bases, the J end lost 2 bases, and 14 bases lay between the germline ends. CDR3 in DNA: TGTGCCACACAAGCAAAGTGGCAAGAGACCCAGTACTTC. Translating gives CATQAKWQETQYF.

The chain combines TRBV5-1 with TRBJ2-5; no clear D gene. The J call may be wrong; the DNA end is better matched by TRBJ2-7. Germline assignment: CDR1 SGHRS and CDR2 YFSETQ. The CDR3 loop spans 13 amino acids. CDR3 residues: CASSLGLGYEQYF. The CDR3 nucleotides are TGCGCCAGCAGCTTGGGTTTGGGCTACGAGCAGTACTTC.

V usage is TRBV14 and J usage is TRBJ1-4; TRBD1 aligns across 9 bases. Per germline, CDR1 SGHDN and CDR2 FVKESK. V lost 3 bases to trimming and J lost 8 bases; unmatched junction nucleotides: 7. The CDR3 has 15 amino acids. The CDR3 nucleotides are TGTGCCAGCAGCCAGTTTACAGGGGGCACCGAAAAACTGTTTTTT. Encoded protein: CASSQFTGGTEKLFF.

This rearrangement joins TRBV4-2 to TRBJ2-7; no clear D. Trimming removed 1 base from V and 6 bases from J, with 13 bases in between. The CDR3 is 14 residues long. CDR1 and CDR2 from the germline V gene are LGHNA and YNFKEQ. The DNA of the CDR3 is TGTGCCAGCAGCCAAGTCGGTGGGGATGGCGAGCAGTACTTC. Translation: CASSQVGGDGEQYF.

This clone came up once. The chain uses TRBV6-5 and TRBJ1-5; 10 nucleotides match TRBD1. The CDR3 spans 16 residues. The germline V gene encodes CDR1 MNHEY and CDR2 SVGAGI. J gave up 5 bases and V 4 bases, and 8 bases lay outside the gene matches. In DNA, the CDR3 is TGTGCCAGCAGTTCCTCCGGGACAGGGGCGTATCAGCCCCAGCATTTT. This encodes CASSSSGTGAYQPQHF.

CDR3 residues: CASSSTGGVWSNQPQHF. CDR3 coding DNA: TGTGCCAGCAGTTCCACAGGGGGCGTGTGGAGCAATCAGCCCCAGCATTTT. The gene calls are TRBV27 and TRBJ1-5, with 9 bases lining up with TRBD1. This CDR3 region has 17 residues. In germline, CDR1 is MNHEY, CDR2 SMNVEV (reference sequence). The junction had 8 bases not matched to a gene; V was cut back by 4 bases and J by 1 base.

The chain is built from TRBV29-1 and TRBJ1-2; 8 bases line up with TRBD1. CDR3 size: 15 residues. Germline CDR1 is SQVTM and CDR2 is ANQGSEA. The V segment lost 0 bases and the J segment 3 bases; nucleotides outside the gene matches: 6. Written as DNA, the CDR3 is TGCAGCGTTGAAGATGGCAGGGGGCTTTACTATGGCTACACCTTC. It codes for CSVEDGRGLYYGYTF.

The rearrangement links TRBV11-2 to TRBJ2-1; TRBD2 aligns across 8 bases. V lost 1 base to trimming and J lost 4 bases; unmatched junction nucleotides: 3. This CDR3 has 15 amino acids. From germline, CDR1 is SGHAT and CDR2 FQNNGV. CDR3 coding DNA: TGTGCCAGCAGCTTAGGGGGGACTAGGTACAATGAGCAGTTCTTC. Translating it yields CASSLGGTRYNEQFF.

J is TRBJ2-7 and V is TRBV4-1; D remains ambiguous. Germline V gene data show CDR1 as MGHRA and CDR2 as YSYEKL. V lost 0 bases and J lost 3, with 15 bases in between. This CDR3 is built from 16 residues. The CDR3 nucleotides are TGCGCCAGCAGCCAAGATCGGGCGTCTAGGTTCTACGAGCAGTACTTC. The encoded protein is CASSQDRASRFYEQYF.

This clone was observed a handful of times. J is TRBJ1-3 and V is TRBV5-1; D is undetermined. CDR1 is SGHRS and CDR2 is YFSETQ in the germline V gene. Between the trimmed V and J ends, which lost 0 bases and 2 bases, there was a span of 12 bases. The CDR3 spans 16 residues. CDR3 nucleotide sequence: TGCGCCAGCAGCTTGGCCCCGGGGATGGCTGGAAACACCATATATTTT. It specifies CASSLAPGMAGNTIYF. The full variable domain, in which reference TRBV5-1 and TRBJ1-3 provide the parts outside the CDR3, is KAGVTQTPRYLIKTRGQQVTLSCSPISGHRSVSWYQQTPGQGLQFLFEYFSETQRNKGNFPGRFSGRQFSNSRSEMNVSTLELGDSALYLCASSLAPGMAGNTIYFGEGSWLTVV.

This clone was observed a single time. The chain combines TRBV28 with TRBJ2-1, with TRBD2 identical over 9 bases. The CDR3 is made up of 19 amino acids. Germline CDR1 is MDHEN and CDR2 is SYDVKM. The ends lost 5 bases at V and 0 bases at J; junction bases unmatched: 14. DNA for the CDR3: TGTGCCAGCAGTCCGAGCGGGAGGCCCTATCATAGCTCCTACAATGAGCAGTTCTTC. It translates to CASSPSGRPYHSSYNEQFF.

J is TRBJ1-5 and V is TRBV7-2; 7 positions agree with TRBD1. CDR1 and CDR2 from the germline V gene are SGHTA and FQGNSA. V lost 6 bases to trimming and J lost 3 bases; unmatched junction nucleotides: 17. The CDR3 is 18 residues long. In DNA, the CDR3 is TGTGCCAGCAGTAATCGGGCCAGGGGACAGAACAACAATCAGCCCCAGCATTTT. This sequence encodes CASSNRARGQNNNQPQHF.

DNA for the CDR3: TGCGCCAGCACCGTTGGTCCATATAGCAATCAGCCCCAGCATTTT. The encoded protein is CASTVGPYSNQPQHF. This chain connects TRBV5-1 to TRBJ1-5, with D uncertain. The V gene lost 6 bases and the J gene lost 0 bases, with 13 bases spanning the gap. Germline assignment: CDR1 SGHRS and CDR2 YFSETQ. The CDR3 is made up of 15 amino acids.

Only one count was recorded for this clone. The CDR3 region is CASSVGTVQETQYF. The CDR3 nucleotides are TGTGCCAGCAGCGTCGGGACAGTCCAAGAGACCCAGTACTTC. This chain uses TRBV7-9 with TRBJ2-5; 7 bases are shared with TRBD1. J lost 1 base, V lost 5 bases, and 4 bases had no gene match. Germline values: CDR1 SEHNR, CDR2 FQNEAQ (reference sequence). The CDR3 has 14 amino acids.

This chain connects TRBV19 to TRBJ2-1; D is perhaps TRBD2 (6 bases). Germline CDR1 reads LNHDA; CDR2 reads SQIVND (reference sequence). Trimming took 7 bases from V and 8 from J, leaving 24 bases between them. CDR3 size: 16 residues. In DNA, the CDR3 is TGTGCCAGTACCTCTTCCTCCGCGGGAATACGTTATGAGCAGTTCTTC. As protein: CASTSSSAGIRYEQFF.

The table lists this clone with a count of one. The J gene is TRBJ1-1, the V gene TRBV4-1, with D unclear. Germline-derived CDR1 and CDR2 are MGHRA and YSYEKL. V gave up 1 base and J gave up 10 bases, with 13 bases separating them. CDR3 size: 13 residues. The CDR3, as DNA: TGCGCCAGCAGCCAAGCGGGTTCGGTAGCAGCTTTCTTT. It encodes CASSQAGSVAAFF.

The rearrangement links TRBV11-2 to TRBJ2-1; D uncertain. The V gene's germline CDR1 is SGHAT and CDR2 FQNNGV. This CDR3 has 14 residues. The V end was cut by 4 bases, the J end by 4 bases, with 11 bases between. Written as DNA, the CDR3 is TGTGCCAGCAGCTCTAGAGGCACTTACAATGAGCAGTTCTTC. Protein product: CASSSRGTYNEQFF.

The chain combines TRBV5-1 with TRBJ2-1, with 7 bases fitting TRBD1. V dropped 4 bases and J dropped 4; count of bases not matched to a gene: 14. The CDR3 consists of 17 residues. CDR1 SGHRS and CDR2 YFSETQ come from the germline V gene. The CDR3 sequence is CASSNHPGTVLYNEQFF. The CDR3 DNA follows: TGCGCCAGCAGCAACCACCCCGGGACAGTTTTATACAATGAGCAGTTCTTC.

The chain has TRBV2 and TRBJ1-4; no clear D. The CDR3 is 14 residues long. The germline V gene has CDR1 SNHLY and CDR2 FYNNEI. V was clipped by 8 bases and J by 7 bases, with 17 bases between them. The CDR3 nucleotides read TGTGCCAGCTCACCTGAAGGTGTGACTGAAAAACTGTTTTTT. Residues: CASSPEGVTEKLFF.

CDR3 in amino acids: CASSEASGRRVTQYF. The DNA of the CDR3 is TGTGCCAGTAGTGAGGCTAGCGGGAGGAGGGTTACGCAGTATTTT. The chain recombines TRBV19 with TRBJ2-3, with 11 bases that match TRBD2. Trimming cost V 5 bases and J 8 bases; bases outside gene matches: 9. Looked up from germline, CDR1 is LNHDA and CDR2 is SQIVND (reference sequence). The CDR3 contains 15 residues.

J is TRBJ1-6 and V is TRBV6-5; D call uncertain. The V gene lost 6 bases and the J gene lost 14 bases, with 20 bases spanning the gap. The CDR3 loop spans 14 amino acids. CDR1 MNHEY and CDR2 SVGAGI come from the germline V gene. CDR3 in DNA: TGTGCCAGCAGCCCCGGATCTGCCCTATCAGCCCTCCACTTT. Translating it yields CASSPGSALSALHF.

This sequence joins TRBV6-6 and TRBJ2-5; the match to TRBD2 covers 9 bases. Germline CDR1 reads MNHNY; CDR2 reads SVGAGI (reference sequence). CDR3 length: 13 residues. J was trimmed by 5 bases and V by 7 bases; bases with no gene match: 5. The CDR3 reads CASTLAGMETQYF. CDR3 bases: TGTGCCAGCACCCTAGCGGGAATGGAGACCCAGTACTTC.

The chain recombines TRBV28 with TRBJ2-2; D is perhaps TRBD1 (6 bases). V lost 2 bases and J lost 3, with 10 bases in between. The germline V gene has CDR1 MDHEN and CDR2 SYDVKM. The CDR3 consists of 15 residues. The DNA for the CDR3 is TGTGCCAGCAGTTTAGAGAGGGGGTACACCGGGGAGCTGTTTTTT. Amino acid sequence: CASSLERGYTGELFF. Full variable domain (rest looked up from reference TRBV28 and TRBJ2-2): DVKVTQSSRYLVKRTGEKVFLECVQDMDHENMFWYRQDPGLGLRLIYFSYDVKMKEKGDIPEGYSVSREKKERFSLILESASTNQTSMYLCASSLERGYTGELFFGEGSRLTVL.

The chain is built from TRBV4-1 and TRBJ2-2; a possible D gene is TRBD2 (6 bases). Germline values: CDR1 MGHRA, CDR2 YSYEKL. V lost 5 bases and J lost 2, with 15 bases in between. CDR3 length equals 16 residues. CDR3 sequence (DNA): TGCGCCAGCAGCTCTCGGGAGACAGACAACACCGGGGAGCTGTTTTTT. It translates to CASSSRETDNTGELFF.

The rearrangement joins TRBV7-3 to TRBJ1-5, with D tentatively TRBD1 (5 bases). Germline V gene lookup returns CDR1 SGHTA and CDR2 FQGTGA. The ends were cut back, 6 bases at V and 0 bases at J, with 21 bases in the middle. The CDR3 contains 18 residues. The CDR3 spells CASSPDPGTHFSNQPQHF. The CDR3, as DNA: TGTGCCAGCAGTCCGGACCCCGGGACTCACTTTAGCAATCAGCCCCAGCATTTT.